This T cell receptor (beta chain) stems from a study of blood T cell repertoires in COVID-19 (dated by TCRdb to 2018 to 2020). Study-wide context: Samples from collaborators originated in the United States, Italy and Spain and spanned both the acute and convalescent phases of COVID-19. The prospective study material was composed of cDNA or gDNA derived from T cells, B-cell-depleted T cells, or PBMCs. Subjects who had been exposed to COVID-19, were actively infected with it, or had recovered from it provided the deeply sampled blood TCRbeta repertoires that made up the dataset. The repertoires were released in a freely available public database intended as a resource for research on the immune response to SARS-CoV-2. The samples were drawn from the first 160 participants of the ongoing ImmuneRACE study and from 1,200 or so subjects provided by 6 global collaborators. Nearly every sample came with metadata listing a de-identified subject ID, COVID-19 status, age in years and sex. HLA class I and class II types, where available, came from metadata supplied by the sample provider rather than from assay-based typing.

What the research found in general, with its limitations: How much clinical and demographic metadata was included differed by source and by participant, and the metadata was provided uncurated.

At one collaborating source in Seattle, patients were enrolled during active infection and were followed longitudinally through the course of disease. Whole blood was collected in K2EDTA tubes by collaborating institutions according to the institutions' own protocols. Collaborator samples were shipped for TCRbeta analysis as frozen whole blood, isolated PBMCs, or DNA extracted from either sample type. For this chain, trimming is 1 base at the V end and 5 bases at the J end, and the number of junction bases without a gene match is 5. In the germline V gene, CDR1 corresponds to MDHEN and CDR2 to SYDVKM. Measured from the cysteine to the phenylalanine, the CDR3 is 15 residues long. The only DNA kept is the CDR3, 45 bases in frame from the first base. TCRbeta CDR3 regions were amplified from genomic DNA using the immunoSEQ Assay, a bias-controlled multiplex PCR. The paper's processing steps were these. The number of nucleated cells in each sample was estimated by amplification of reference gene primers within the assay. To quantify the absolute abundance of each unique TCRbeta CDR3 rearrangement, sequence reads were collapsed and filtered. For each sample, productive Simpson clonality was calculated as the square root of Simpson's diversity index over productive rearrangements. TCRdb took over this immuneACCESS table, retaining in-frame rearrangements with V and J assigned. Such tables are incomplete; in checked studies, under half of the missing clones stem from an unresolved V gene, and the remainder is unexplained. For V, J and clone size, that table is used; D and trimming come from the DNA. The sample has around 260,000 clones on record, about 91% of them singletons. Roughly 2.7% of the sample rests with the top ten.

With regard to this clone: It has no known antigen specificity. No base quality information exists; no much larger clone differs at one position.

This sequence originates from a person aged 18 to 30 with COVID-19, enrolled during active disease. Rearrangement joined TRBV28 to TRBJ2-5; TRBD1 lines up with 9 middle nucleotides. The sample taken for sequencing was peripheral blood. The CDR3 protein is CASSLSHRGRETQYF. The DNA sequence follows: TGTGCCAGCAGTTTATCTCACAGGGGGCGGGAGACCCAGTACTTC.